Described below is a single TCR beta chain sequence and its context. Per germline, CDR1 LNHDA and CDR2 SQIVND (reference sequence). Trimming took off 7 bases at V and 4 bases at J, with 14 bases between the two ends. The CDR3 spans 14 residues. This record comes from a study of shared clonotypes between healthy human individuals. Looking at the study overall: Each donor had three CD4 naive, three CD4 memory, two CD8 naive and one CD8 memory plate.

The material for each subset, its genomic DNA, was split evenly across several immunoSEQ plates. For sorted subsets, 150 to 200 ng DNA per replicate equaled roughly 29,000 T cell genomes. In the authors' methods: ImmunoSEQ supplied junction-only sequences lacking quality scores, so filtering was different. Profiled with immunoSEQ multiplex PCR; TCRdb holds only in-frame clones, not every one. The V and J calls and clone size come from that table; D and trimming were worked out from the DNA. The sample contains hundreds of thousands of clones, 55% to 75% of which appear only once. J is TRBJ1-5 and V is TRBV19, with D perhaps TRBD1 (5 bases). The clonotype comes from a woman aged 30 to 39 in good health. The sample was memory CD4+ T cells sorted from blood. Subset described: CD45RA-negative fraction. Here the CDR3 reads CASTGADRNQPQHF. Written as DNA, the CDR3 is TGTGCCAGTACCGGGGCCGATAGGAATCAGCCCCAGCATTTT. Based on the CDR3 plus reference TRBV19 and TRBJ1-5, the full variable domain is DGGITQSPKYLFRKEGQNVTLSCEQNLNHDAMYWYRQDPGQGLRLIYYSQIVNDFQKGDIAEGYSVSREKKESFPLTVTSAQKNPTAFYLCASTGADRNQPQHFGDGTRLSIL.